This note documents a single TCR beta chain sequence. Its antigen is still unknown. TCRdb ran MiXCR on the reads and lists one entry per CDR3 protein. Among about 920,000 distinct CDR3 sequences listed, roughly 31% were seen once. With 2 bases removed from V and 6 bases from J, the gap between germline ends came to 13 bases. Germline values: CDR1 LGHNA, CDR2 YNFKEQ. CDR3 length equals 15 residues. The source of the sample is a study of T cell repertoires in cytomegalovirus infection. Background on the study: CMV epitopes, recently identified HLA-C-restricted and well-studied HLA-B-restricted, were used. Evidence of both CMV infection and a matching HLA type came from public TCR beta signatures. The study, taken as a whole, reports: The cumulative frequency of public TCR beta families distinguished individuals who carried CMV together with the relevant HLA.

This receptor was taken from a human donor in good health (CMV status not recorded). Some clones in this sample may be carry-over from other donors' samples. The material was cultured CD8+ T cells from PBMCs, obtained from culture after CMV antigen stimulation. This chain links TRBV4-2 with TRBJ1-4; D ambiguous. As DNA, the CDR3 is TGTGCCAGCAGCCAACCATCCTTGGGAGATGAAAAACTGTTTTTT. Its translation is CASSQPSLGDEKLFF.